The 30 T cell receptor beta chains reported below all come from one sample, sequenced in a study of a mutant IDH1 vaccine in newly diagnosed glioma. Time point specified: week 47, end of study. The investigators gave 300 ug of mutant IDH1 20-mer peptide in each vaccine dose, together with topical imiquimod. Measured with immunoSEQ multiplex PCR; TCRdb has only the in-frame clones, and not every one. This table holds roughly 56,000 clones, about 80% found once. For these receptors, no antigen is known. The input for sequencing was PBMCs, taken from a glioma patient whose treatment included an IDH1 peptide vaccine. These receptors were collected from a woman aged 40 to 50 with glioma. Some clones in this sample may be carry-over from other donors' samples.

This clone was found once. One end of the junction varies from germline; a read error may be responsible. This sample includes further DNA sequences coding for the same CDR3. The V call is TRBV27, the J call TRBJ2-7; D is undetermined. CDR1 MNHEY and CDR2 SMNVEV come from the germline V gene (reference sequence). The CDR3 length is 13 residues. Here the CDR3 reads CASSSPPSYEQYF. The CDR3 DNA reads TGCGCCAGCAGTTCGCCACCTTCCTACGAGCAGTACTTC.

The chain links TRBV10-1 to TRBJ1-2; D not certain. Germline CDR1 and CDR2: WNHNN and SYGVQD (reference sequence). The CDR3 loop spans 13 amino acids. V was clipped by 3 bases and J by 2 bases, with 7 bases between them. The DNA for the CDR3 is TGCGCCAGCAGTGAACATCCCAACTATGGCTACACCTTC. As protein: CASSEHPNYGYTF.

The chain combines TRBV6-1 with TRBJ2-7; TRBD2 matches at 11 bases. Germline loops: CDR1 MNHNS, CDR2 SASEGT. J lost 4 bases, V lost 3 bases, and 5 bases had no gene match. The CDR3 is made up of 15 amino acids. CDR3 residues: CASSDNLAGGYEQYF. CDR3 in DNA: TGTGCCAGCAGTGACAACCTAGCGGGGGGTTACGAGCAGTACTTC.

V and J are TRBV28 and TRBJ2-7; 7 bases map to TRBD1. Germline values: CDR1 MDHEN, CDR2 SYDVKM. The CDR3 sequence is 12 residues long. With V trimmed by 8 bases and J by 2 bases, 3 bases remained unmatched. The CDR3 DNA is TGTGCCAGCCGGGACAGAGCCTACGAGCAGTACTTC. Its translation is CASRDRAYEQYF.

The chain couples TRBV5-1 to TRBJ2-5; 9 positions match TRBD1. Germline V lookup: CDR1 SGHRS, CDR2 YFSETQ. Losses at the gene ends were 0 bases for V and 5 bases for J; bases not matched to a gene: 8. CDR3 size: 16 residues. CDR3: CASSLGGTGPGETQYF. The CDR3 DNA sequence: TGCGCCAGCAGCTTGGGGGGGACAGGGCCCGGGGAGACCCAGTACTTC.

This sequence joins TRBV2 and TRBJ2-7; D is ambiguous. The germline V and J ends were trimmed by 3 bases and 0 bases, with 3 bases remaining between them. CDR1 and CDR2 (germline): SNHLY, FYNNEI. The CDR3 is 12 residues long. DNA for the CDR3: TGTGCCAGCAGTGACCTCTCCTACGAGCAGTACTTC. Amino acid sequence: CASSDLSYEQYF.

This chain uses TRBV15 with TRBJ2-6; D possibly corresponds to TRBD1 (6 bases). There are 16 residues in the CDR3. CDR1 is LNHNV and CDR2 is YYDKDF in the germline V gene (reference sequence). V lost 5 bases, J lost 4 bases, and 15 bases lay in between. CDR3 amino acids: CATSSSRGSGANVLTF. CDR3 sequence (DNA): TGTGCCACCAGCTCTTCCAGGGGTTCCGGGGCCAACGTCCTGACTTTC.

The chain combines TRBV5-4 with TRBJ2-1; 9 bases line up with TRBD2. CDR3 length: 15 residues. Germline V lookup: CDR1 SGHNT, CDR2 YYREEE (reference sequence). Trimming took 5 bases from V and 4 from J; bases not matched to a gene: 7. The CDR3 loop reads CASSPSGAMYNEQFF. CDR3 DNA: TGTGCCAGCAGTCCTAGCGGGGCTATGTACAATGAGCAGTTCTTC.

The J gene is TRBJ1-5, the V gene TRBV23-1, with D tentatively TRBD1 (5 bases). TRBV23-1 has ORF status, its function being uncertain. V was cut by 2 bases and J by 6 bases, with 17 bases left in between. The CDR3 spans 16 residues. As DNA, the CDR3 is TGCGCCAGCAGTCAACCGGGGGTACACCAACGTCAGCCCCAGCATTTT. This translates into CASSQPGVHQRQPQHF.

The V call is TRBV5-1, the J call TRBJ2-4, with D tentatively TRBD2 (6 bases). CDR3 size: 21 residues. V was trimmed by 4 bases and J by 0 bases, leaving 29 bases between them. Germline CDR1 reads SGHRS; CDR2 reads YFSETQ. The CDR3 DNA follows: TGCGCCAGCAGCAACCTCTACCCCCTGGACTTAGGAGGGACAGCCAAAAACATTCAGTACTTC. Amino acids: CASSNLYPLDLGGTAKNIQYF.

The rearrangement joins TRBV27 to TRBJ1-4; 7 bases are a match to TRBD1. Germline CDR1 and CDR2: MNHEY and SMNVEV (reference sequence). J lost 8 bases, V lost 5 bases, and 8 bases had no gene match. CDR3 size: 14 residues. The CDR3 reads CASSRGQVREKLFF. In DNA, the CDR3 is TGTGCCAGCAGTCGCGGACAGGTTAGGGAAAAACTGTTTTTT.

The CDR3 reads CAWSPPRIGEKLFF. In DNA, the CDR3 is TGTGCCTGGAGCCCGCCAAGGATAGGGGAAAAACTGTTTTTT. The V gene is TRBV30, the J gene TRBJ1-4; D gene ambiguous. From germline, CDR1 is GTSNPN and CDR2 SVGIG (reference sequence). CDR3 length: 14 amino acids. V lost 3 bases, J lost 8 bases, and 16 bases lay in between.

V is TRBV7-2 and J is TRBJ2-3; 10 positions agree with TRBD2. Trimming took 5 bases from V and 2 from J; bases not matched to a gene: 10. This CDR3 spans 17 amino acids. The germline CDR1 and CDR2 sequences are SGHTA and FQGNSA. The CDR3, as DNA: TGTGCCAGCAGCCGAGGGGGAGCGGGGGGGTCCACAGATACGCAGTATTTT. It specifies CASSRGGAGGSTDTQYF.

The chain couples TRBV11-2 to TRBJ1-1; TRBD1 agrees at 8 bases. The germline CDR1 and CDR2 sequences are SGHAT and FQNNGV. J lost 5 bases, V lost 2 bases, and 13 bases had no gene match. The CDR3 covers 17 residues. CDR3 nucleotide sequence: TGTGCCAGCAGCTTAACTATCGGACAGGGAAGTGAGACTGAAGCTTTCTTT. It is translated as CASSLTIGQGSETEAFF. The entire variable domain, with the rest obtained from reference TRBV11-2 and TRBJ1-1, is as follows: EAGVAQSPRYKIIEKRQSVAFWCNPISGHATLYWYQQILGQGPKLLIQFQNNGVVDDSQLPKDRFSAERLKGVDSTLKIQPAKLEDSAVYLCASSLTIGQGSETEAFFGQGTRLTVV.

The V and J genes are TRBV9 and TRBJ1-2, with D perhaps matching TRBD1 (5 bases). Germline CDR1 reads SGDLS; CDR2 reads YYNGEE. Trimming shortened V by 5 bases and J by 3 bases, and 8 bases separated the two germline ends. CDR3 size: 12 residues. CDR3 in amino acids: CASRARDYGYTF. CDR3 DNA sequence: TGTGCCAGCAGAGCCAGGGACTATGGCTACACCTTC.

This chain joins TRBV27 and TRBJ1-2; TRBD1 aligns across 9 bases. The CDR3 totals 15 residues. CDR1 is MNHEY and CDR2 is SMNVEV in the germline V gene (reference sequence). The ends lost 5 bases at V and 4 bases at J; junction bases unmatched: 8. The CDR3 DNA sequence: TGTGCCAGCAGTGGACAGGGGAGGCATATCTATGGCTACACCTTC. This translates into CASSGQGRHIYGYTF.

The chain carries TRBV27 and TRBJ1-5, with a possible D match to TRBD1 (5 bases). CDR1 MNHEY and CDR2 SMNVEV come from the germline V gene (reference sequence). The CDR3 sequence is 14 residues long. V was pared by 2 bases and J by 5 bases, with 10 bases between. The CDR3 is CASSLGGGDQPQHF. The CDR3 DNA is TGTGCCAGCAGTTTAGGGGGTGGTGATCAGCCCCAGCATTTT.

The chain combines TRBV6-5 with TRBJ1-1; TRBD1 is a possible D gene (5 bases). Looked up from germline, CDR1 is MNHEY and CDR2 is SVGAGI. This CDR3 region has 12 residues. Trimming took off 2 bases at V and 5 bases at J, with 6 bases between the two ends. CDR3 protein: CASSYGATEAFF. The CDR3 DNA sequence: TGTGCCAGCAGTTACGGGGCAACTGAAGCTTTCTTT.

This chain connects TRBV7-8 to TRBJ2-5; D ambiguous. Trimming took 1 base from V and 7 from J, leaving 13 bases between them. Germline V gene data show CDR1 as SGHVS and CDR2 as FQNEAQ. The CDR3 has 14 residues. CDR3 amino acids: CASSLVRQSVTQYF. CDR3 nucleotides: TGTGCCAGCAGCTTAGTACGTCAGAGTGTGACCCAGTACTTC.

The chain carries TRBV5-4 and TRBJ1-2; 7 bases agree with TRBD1. Germline-derived CDR1 and CDR2 are SGHNT and YYREEE (reference sequence). The CDR3 runs 16 residues. Trimming took 0 bases from V and 4 from J; bases not matched to a gene: 9. The CDR3 loop reads CASSLALRGRGYGYTF. The CDR3, as DNA: TGTGCCAGCAGCTTGGCCTTGAGGGGGCGCGGCTATGGCTACACCTTC.

The V call is TRBV5-1, the J call TRBJ2-7, with TRBD2 identical over 16 bases. CDR1 and CDR2 from the germline V gene are SGHRS and YFSETQ. Unmatched junction bases numbered 9, after V lost 4 bases and J lost 5 bases. This CDR3 is 17 amino acids long. CDR3 protein: CASSLGTSGGARHEQYF. The CDR3 bases are TGCGCCAGCAGCCTCGGGACTAGCGGGGGGGCCCGTCACGAGCAGTACTTC.

The table lists this clone with a count of one. The rearrangement links TRBV11-2 to TRBJ1-2; D gene unclear. V lost 2 bases and J lost 7, with 8 bases in between. CDR3 length equals 12 residues. Germline V gene data show CDR1 as SGHAT and CDR2 as FQNNGV. CDR3 protein: CASSLNGIGYTF. The CDR3, as DNA: TGTGCCAGCAGCTTAAACGGAATTGGCTACACCTTC.

The CDR3 DNA sequence: TGCGCCAGCAGCCAAGCAGGGGGCTCTGGGGCCAACGTCCTGACTTTC. It encodes CASSQAGGSGANVLTF. V gene TRBV4-3 combines with J gene TRBJ2-6, with 7 bases fitting TRBD1. The V gene end was trimmed by 1 base and the J gene end by 0 bases; junction bases not matched to a gene: 0. The CDR3 runs to 16 residues. Germline CDR1 is LGHNA and CDR2 is YSLEER.

The chain joins TRBV11-2 to TRBJ1-6; the D gene is possibly TRBD1 (6 bases). The V end was cut by 5 bases, the J end by 7 bases, with 18 bases between. The CDR3 length is 16 residues. CDR1 and CDR2 (germline): SGHAT, FQNNGV. The CDR3 coding sequence is TGTGCCAGCAGCCCTTTGTTACAGGGAGGGAATTCACCCCTCCACTTT. Protein sequence: CASSPLLQGGNSPLHF. Full variable domain (remainder filled in from reference TRBV11-2 and TRBJ1-6): EAGVAQSPRYKIIEKRQSVAFWCNPISGHATLYWYQQILGQGPKLLIQFQNNGVVDDSQLPKDRFSAERLKGVDSTLKIQPAKLEDSAVYLCASSPLLQGGNSPLHFGNGTRLTVT.

V gene TRBV5-1 combines with J gene TRBJ1-3, with 9 bases that match TRBD1. V shed 0 bases and J 11 bases; nucleotides not matched to a gene: 6. Germline-derived CDR1 and CDR2 are SGHRS and YFSETQ. The CDR3 sequence is 14 residues long. CDR3 protein: CASSLALQGAAIYF. The CDR3 DNA sequence: TGCGCCAGCAGCTTGGCCCTACAGGGGGCGGCCATATATTTT.

The V gene is TRBV5-4, the J gene TRBJ1-1, with D tentatively TRBD1 (6 bases). V was clipped by 4 bases and J by 8 bases, with 12 bases between them. This CDR3 spans 12 amino acids. Germline loops: CDR1 SGHNT, CDR2 YYREEE (reference sequence). The CDR3 here is CASSHTTGEAFF. Here the CDR3 DNA reads TGTGCCAGCAGCCACACAACAGGGGAAGCTTTCTTT.

The chain carries TRBV5-4 and TRBJ2-1, with 8 positions matching TRBD2. J was trimmed by 1 base and V by 2 bases; bases with no gene match: 5. Germline CDR1 SGHNT, CDR2 YYREEE (reference sequence). There are 16 residues in the CDR3. The CDR3: CASSFQTSASYNEQFF. CDR3 DNA sequence: TGTGCCAGCAGCTTTCAGACTAGCGCGTCCTACAATGAGCAGTTCTTC.

Note on this clone: An end of the junction does not agree with germline; a read error may underlie this. V gene TRBV7-7 combines with J gene TRBJ2-1; 8 bases are a match to TRBD2. Per germline, CDR1 SSHAT and CDR2 FNYEAQ (reference sequence). The CDR3 extends over 17 amino acids. The CDR3 DNA reads TGTGCTAGCAGCTTATTCCCCTCCCCGGGGGGGGCCAATGAGCAGTTCTTC. Amino acids: CASSLFPSPGGANEQFF.

The rearrangement links TRBV18 to TRBJ2-3; D unclear. This CDR3 contains 16 residues. In germline, CDR1 is KGHSH, CDR2 LQKENI. Trimming stripped 0 bases from V and 4 bases from J, with 14 bases between. The CDR3 region has the DNA TGTGCCAGCTCACCACCGAAAGGGTTCGGGTCAGATACGCAGTATTTT. Translated: CASSPPKGFGSDTQYF.

The gene calls are TRBV12-5 and TRBJ2-7, with a possible D match to TRBD1 (5 bases). The CDR3 length is 14 residues. CDR1 is LGHNT and CDR2 is FRNRAP in the germline V gene. The ends were cut back, 2 bases at V and 5 bases at J, with 13 bases in the middle. The CDR3 DNA reads TGTGCTAGTGGTTTGTCCAGGGAAGGGCACGAGCAGTACTTC. Encoded protein: CASGLSREGHEQYF.